This T cell receptor beta chain was sequenced in a study of CXCR3-negative and CXCR3-positive naive CD8 T cells. Concerning this clonotype: Its antigen is undetermined.

At about 310,000 cells each, triplicate sorts were carried out for each CD8+ T cell subset. The method, 5' RACE with UMI labels, was used to prepare the TRB cDNA libraries. Using the 5' RACE reads, TCRdb records one entry per CDR3 protein without DNA. The sample totals more than 80,000 distinct CDR3 sequences. The germline V gene has CDR1 MDHEN and CDR2 SYDVKM. The CDR3 runs 14 residues. General study results and limits: CXCR3-positive naive cells carried more hydrophobic TRB CDR3s than CXCR3-negative naive cells did.

What was sequenced was naive CXCR3+ CD8+ T cells from blood. Indicated subset: CD45RO-CCR7+CD27+CD95- naive CD8+ T cells expressing CXCR3 (TNR3+). This TCR derives from a human donor in good health. Some clones in this sample may be carry-over from other donors' samples. The chain employs TRBV28 and TRBJ2-7. The CDR3 region is CASSPQVSSYEQYF.